A single sample gave rise to the 32 T cell receptor beta chains below, sequenced in a study of blood T cell repertoires in COVID-19. The repertoire was sequenced with immunoSEQ multiplex PCR; TCRdb's copy has only in-frame clones and lacks some. This table holds more than 85,000 clones, 85% found once. The sample was peripheral blood. These receptors all stem from an older man with acute or convalescent COVID-19.

The chain links TRBV7-8 to TRBJ1-4; no definite D call. Trimming shortened V by 5 bases and J by 8 bases, and 18 bases separated the two germline ends. Germline V CDR1 and CDR2: SGHVS, FQNEAQ. The CDR3 runs to 15 residues. Here the CDR3 reads CASSPVVSVKEKLFF. CDR3 nucleotides: TGTGCCAGCAGCCCAGTGGTGTCAGTGAAAGAAAAACTGTTTTTT.

The V and J genes are TRBV5-6 and TRBJ2-7; D possibly corresponds to TRBD1 (5 bases). Germline CDR1 is SGHDT and CDR2 is YYEEEE. This CDR3 has 13 residues. V was shortened by 1 base and J by 6 bases, with 11 bases between the two germline ends. The CDR3 DNA reads as TGTGCCAGCAGCTTGAAGGGGCTCAGCGAGCAGTACTTC. Translating it yields CASSLKGLSEQYF.

J is TRBJ2-3 and V is TRBV12-5; 8 positions match TRBD2. The ends lost 6 bases at V and 2 bases at J; junction bases unmatched: 4. This CDR3 is built from 14 residues. Germline V gives CDR1 LGHNT, CDR2 FRNRAP. In nucleotides, the CDR3 is TGTGCTAGTGGAGTCGGACTAGCCACAGATACGCAGTATTTT. Translated: CASGVGLATDTQYF.

The chain recombines TRBV5-1 with TRBJ2-1, with 12 bases lining up with TRBD2. This CDR3 is 15 amino acids long. From germline, CDR1 is SGHRS and CDR2 YFSETQ. Germline trimming cut 4 bases from V and 6 bases from J; bases unmatched to any gene: 5. CDR3 DNA: TGCGCCAGCAGCCCGGGACTAGCGGGTCTCAATGAGCAGTTCTTC. Protein: CASSPGLAGLNEQFF.

The chain carries TRBV10-3 and TRBJ1-3; D ambiguous. Germline CDR1 ENHRY, CDR2 SYGVKD. This CDR3 region has 13 residues. The V and J ends lost 6 bases and 0 bases respectively, with 6 bases between them. As DNA, the CDR3 is TGTGCCATCAGACAGCCCTCTGGAAACACCATATATTTT. It is translated as CAIRQPSGNTIYF.

The chain combines TRBV11-2 with TRBJ1-4, with D maybe TRBD1 (6 bases). The CDR3 loop spans 15 amino acids. In germline, CDR1 is SGHAT, CDR2 FQNNGV. With 5 bases removed from V and 0 bases from J, the gap between germline ends came to 10 bases. The CDR3 DNA sequence: TGTGCCAGCAGCCCCCGACAGGCAACTAATGAAAAACTGTTTTTT. Translating it yields CASSPRQATNEKLFF.

The CDR3 is CAWSPPGAPNYGYTF. CDR3 nucleotides: TGTGCCTGGAGTCCCCCAGGGGCTCCTAACTATGGCTACACCTTC. The chain couples TRBV30 to TRBJ1-2; maybe TRBD1 (6 bases). Germline assignment: CDR1 GTSNPN and CDR2 SVGIG (reference sequence). Trimming took off 2 bases at V and 0 bases at J, with 13 bases between the two ends. CDR3 length: 15 residues.

The V call is TRBV16, the J call TRBJ1-1; a possible D gene is TRBD1 (6 bases). V was trimmed by 1 base and J by 1 base, leaving 10 bases between them. CDR3 length equals 15 residues. Looked up from germline, CDR1 is KGHSY and CDR2 is FQNENV. CDR3: CASSQWAGANTEAFF. CDR3 nucleotides: TGTGCCAGCAGCCAATGGGCAGGGGCGAACACTGAAGCTTTCTTT.

This chain links TRBV7-2 with TRBJ1-4, with no clear D. CDR1 and CDR2 from the germline V gene are SGHTA and FQGNSA. Trimming pared 6 bases from V and 5 bases from J, leaving 13 bases between. The length of the CDR3 is 14 residues. The CDR3: CASSPTFTNEKLFF. The CDR3, as DNA: TGTGCCAGCAGTCCGACATTTACAAATGAAAAACTGTTTTTT.

The chain couples TRBV7-8 to TRBJ2-1; D might be TRBD2 (5 bases). The ends were cut back, 1 base at V and 5 bases at J, with 12 bases in the middle. Germline CDR1 is SGHVS and CDR2 is FQNEAQ. The CDR3 is 15 amino acids. The CDR3 DNA follows: TGTGCCAGCAGCTTAGTACGGCTCGGGGACAATGAGCAGTTCTTC. This gives the protein CASSLVRLGDNEQFF. Full variable domain (missing parts from reference TRBV7-8 and TRBJ2-1): GAGVSQSPRYKVAKRGQDVALRCDPISGHVSLFWYQQALGQGPEFLTYFQNEAQLDKSGLPSDRFFAERPEGSVSTLKIQRTQQEDSAVYLCASSLVRLGDNEQFFGPGTRLTVL.

This clone was seen a single time. This chain uses TRBV9 with TRBJ2-1; 8 nucleotides match TRBD1. The J segment lost 12 bases and the V segment lost 6 bases, leaving 14 bases of the junction unmatched. This CDR3 region has 14 residues. Germline loops: CDR1 SGDLS, CDR2 YYNGEE. The CDR3 DNA reads TGTGCCAGCACCCTCACGGACAGGGTTGTTCGGCAGTTCTTC. Its translation: CASTLTDRVVRQFF.

The J gene is TRBJ1-6, the V gene TRBV6-5, with TRBD1 matching over 8 bases. Unmatched junction bases numbered 6, after V lost 6 bases and J lost 5 bases. Looked up from germline, CDR1 is MNHEY and CDR2 is SVGAGI. CDR3 length: 15 residues. The chain's CDR3 is CASSPWTGNNSPLHF. In DNA, the CDR3 is TGTGCCAGCAGCCCCTGGACAGGGAATAATTCACCCCTCCACTTT.

This chain links TRBV11-2 with TRBJ2-7; perhaps TRBD1 as D (6 bases). Germline CDR1 SGHAT, CDR2 FQNNGV. V dropped 5 bases and J dropped 3 bases, with 17 bases sitting between them. This CDR3 spans 15 amino acids. The CDR3 reads CASSLSAGQIYEQYF. CDR3 bases: TGTGCCAGCAGCCTTAGTGCCGGACAGATCTACGAGCAGTACTTC. Full variable domain (remainder filled in from reference TRBV11-2 and TRBJ2-7): EAGVAQSPRYKIIEKRQSVAFWCNPISGHATLYWYQQILGQGPKLLIQFQNNGVVDDSQLPKDRFSAERLKGVDSTLKIQPAKLEDSAVYLCASSLSAGQIYEQYFGPGTRLTVT.

The chain uses TRBV21-1 and TRBJ1-5; the table's D call of TRBD1 was not tested on the DNA. TRBV21-1 is annotated as a pseudogene. The CDR3 spans 20 residues. The CDR3 here is CASRYLNRDRGQRGNQPQHF. DNA of the CDR3: TGTGCCAGCAGATACCTGAATAGGGACAGGGGGCAGCGAGGCAATCAGCCCCAGCATTTT.

The chain uses TRBV6-5 and TRBJ2-1; 7 bases agree with TRBD2. Per the germline V gene, CDR1 is MNHEY and CDR2 is SVGAGI. This CDR3 region has 13 residues. The V gene end was trimmed by 2 bases and the J gene end by 13 bases; junction bases not matched to a gene: 8. CDR3 sequence reads: CASSYRDQRDQFF. CDR3 DNA: TGTGCCAGCAGTTACCGCGATCAGCGGGACCAGTTCTTC.

The V gene is TRBV28, the J gene TRBJ2-2; 8 nucleotides agree with TRBD1. Losses at the gene ends were 8 bases for V and 6 bases for J; bases not matched to a gene: 17. Per the germline V gene, CDR1 is MDHEN and CDR2 is SYDVKM. The CDR3 consists of 17 residues. The CDR3 is CASQGPLGQGSSGELFF. CDR3 nucleotides: TGTGCCAGCCAGGGGCCCCTAGGACAGGGAAGCTCCGGGGAGCTGTTTTTT. The full variable domain, with the rest looked up from reference TRBV28 and TRBJ2-2, is DVKVTQSSRYLVKRTGEKVFLECVQDMDHENMFWYRQDPGLGLRLIYFSYDVKMKEKGDIPEGYSVSREKKERFSLILESASTNQTSMYLCASQGPLGQGSSGELFFGEGSRLTVL.

CDR3 region: CASSLQPQGGNTIYF. DNA of the CDR3: TGTGCCAGCAGTTTACAGCCCCAGGGTGGAAACACCATATATTTT. The chain has TRBV28 and TRBJ1-3; D possibly corresponds to TRBD1 (5 bases). The CDR3 sequence is 15 residues long. Per the germline V gene, CDR1 is MDHEN and CDR2 is SYDVKM. Trimming pared 2 bases from V and 3 bases from J, leaving 11 bases between.

The V and J genes are TRBV21-1 and TRBJ2-5; TRBD1 reflects the table's D call only, with no check against the DNA. TRBV21-1 is described as a pseudogene. CDR3 length: 18 residues. The CDR3 DNA reads TGTGCCAGCAGCAAAATAAGGGAGACAGGAAGGGGTGTGGAGACCCAGTACTTC. Amino acids: CASSKIRETGRGVETQYF.

The CDR3 nucleotides are TGCGCCAGCAGCTTAACCGGGACAGGGACCAATGAGCAGTTCTTC. Amino acids: CASSLTGTGTNEQFF. The chain carries TRBV5-1 and TRBJ2-1; 9 bases match TRBD1. V was pared by 2 bases and J by 6 bases, with 6 bases of the junction left unmatched. The germline V gene has CDR1 SGHRS and CDR2 YFSETQ. The CDR3 length is 15 residues.

This chain uses TRBV18 with TRBJ1-5, with 8 bases lining up with TRBD1. Unmatched junction bases numbered 6, after V lost 6 bases and J lost 2 bases. Germline V gives CDR1 KGHSH, CDR2 LQKENI. This CDR3 region has 15 residues. The CDR3: CASSEQGVGNQPQHF. The CDR3 coding sequence is TGTGCCAGCTCCGAACAGGGGGTTGGCAATCAGCCCCAGCATTTT.

The V call is TRBV18, the J call TRBJ2-7; D is perhaps TRBD2 (5 bases). Looked up from germline, CDR1 is KGHSH and CDR2 is LQKENI. The V gene lost 3 bases and the J gene lost 2 bases, with 11 bases spanning the gap. There are 14 residues in the CDR3. The CDR3 sequence is CASSPTTETYEQYF. In DNA, the CDR3 is TGTGCCAGCTCACCGACTACAGAGACCTACGAGCAGTACTTC.

CDR3 sequence reads: CASSYQPPGTGGITNEKLFF. CDR3 nucleotide sequence: TGTGCCAGCAGTTACCAGCCCCCCGGGACAGGGGGCATTACTAATGAAAAACTGTTTTTT. The chain employs TRBV6-2 or TRBV6-3 and TRBJ1-4; 12 bases align to TRBD1. The CDR3 spans 20 residues. J gave up 2 bases and V 2 bases, and 12 bases lay outside the gene matches. Germline assignment: CDR1 MNHEY and CDR2 SVGEGT.

The rearrangement links TRBV3-1 (or the pseudogene TRBV3-2) to TRBJ1-2, with unresolved D. The CDR3 is 12 amino acids. V lost 1 base to trimming and J lost 8 bases, with 8 bases between them. CDR1 LGHDT and CDR2 YNNKEL come from the germline V gene (reference sequence). The CDR3 DNA reads as TGTGCCAGCAGCCAAGGGGAGAGGGGCTACACCTTC. Translation gives CASSQGERGYTF.

The J gene is TRBJ1-6, the V gene TRBV5-1; TRBD1 agrees at 10 bases. J gave up 10 bases and V 3 bases, and 7 bases lay outside the gene matches. Germline-derived CDR1 and CDR2 are SGHRS and YFSETQ. The CDR3 consists of 15 residues. DNA for the CDR3: TGCGCCAGCAGCTCCGGGACAGGGGATGAATCACCCCTCCACTTT. This sequence encodes CASSSGTGDESPLHF. Using reference TRBV5-1 and TRBJ1-6 for the parts outside the CDR3, the full variable domain is KAGVTQTPRYLIKTRGQQVTLSCSPISGHRSVSWYQQTPGQGLQFLFEYFSETQRNKGNFPGRFSGRQFSNSRSEMNVSTLELGDSALYLCASSSGTGDESPLHFGNGTRLTVT.

The rearrangement links TRBV6-5 to TRBJ2-7, with 7 bases matching TRBD1. The CDR3 is made up of 14 amino acids. Germline loops: CDR1 MNHEY, CDR2 SVGAGI. The V segment lost 5 bases and the J segment 3 bases; nucleotides outside the gene matches: 7. The CDR3 nucleotides read TGTGCCAGCAGTCGCGGACAGGAAGGCTACGAGCAGTACTTC. This codes for CASSRGQEGYEQYF.

A few counts support this clone. The CDR3 is CASSSDRDSDTQYF. DNA for the CDR3: TGTGCCAGCAGCTCGGACAGGGACTCAGATACGCAGTATTTT. V usage is TRBV7-9 and J usage is TRBJ2-3, with 8 nucleotides matching TRBD1. V dropped 4 bases and J dropped 4; count of bases not matched to a gene: 4. CDR1 and CDR2 from the germline V gene are SEHNR and FQNEAQ (reference sequence). This CDR3 spans 14 amino acids. Complete variable domain (other parts from reference TRBV7-9 and TRBJ2-3): DTGVSQNPRHKITKRGQNVTFRCDPISEHNRLYWYRQTLGQGPEFLTYFQNEAQLEKSRLLSDRFSAERPKGSFSTLEIQRTEQGDSAMYLCASSSDRDSDTQYFGPGTRLTVL.

The chain carries TRBV28 and TRBJ2-2; maybe TRBD1 (6 bases). This CDR3 spans 14 amino acids. V lost 10 bases and J lost 2, with 14 bases in between. CDR1 MDHEN and CDR2 SYDVKM come from the germline V gene. The CDR3 DNA is TGTGCCACGGACGGGACACCTAACACCGGGGAGCTGTTTTTT. Its translation: CATDGTPNTGELFF. Full variable domain (missing parts from reference TRBV28 and TRBJ2-2): DVKVTQSSRYLVKRTGEKVFLECVQDMDHENMFWYRQDPGLGLRLIYFSYDVKMKEKGDIPEGYSVSREKKERFSLILESASTNQTSMYLCATDGTPNTGELFFGEGSRLTVL.

There are a few counts of this clone. V gene TRBV6-6 combines with J gene TRBJ1-1, with 7 bases identical to TRBD1. CDR3 length: 15 residues. J gave up 3 bases and V 2 bases, and 6 bases lay outside the gene matches. The germline CDR1 and CDR2 sequences are MNHNY and SVGAGI (reference sequence). CDR3 protein: CASSYPRGIYTEAFF. The CDR3 DNA follows: TGTGCCAGCAGTTACCCCAGGGGGATTTACACTGAAGCTTTCTTT.

The chain uses TRBV28 and TRBJ1-1, with 8 bases lining up with TRBD1. V dropped 7 bases and J dropped 1; count of bases not matched to a gene: 8. From germline, CDR1 is MDHEN and CDR2 SYDVKM. CDR3 length equals 15 residues. CDR3 sequence reads: CASTLTGTGNTEAFF. CDR3 in DNA: TGTGCCAGCACCTTAACCGGGACAGGGAACACTGAAGCTTTCTTT.

The V gene is TRBV24-1, the J gene TRBJ2-5; the D is unclear. The CDR3 extends over 11 amino acids. Germline-derived CDR1 and CDR2 are KGHDR and SFDVKD. V lost 6 bases to trimming and J lost 4 bases, with 5 bases between them. CDR3 region: CATSNIETQYF. The CDR3 coding sequence is TGTGCCACCAGTAACATAGAGACCCAGTACTTC.

The chain has TRBV5-4 and TRBJ2-7; D is possibly TRBD1 (6 bases). The germline V gene encodes CDR1 SGHNT and CDR2 YYREEE (reference sequence). The CDR3 totals 15 residues. Trimming pared 5 bases from V and 0 bases from J, leaving 15 bases between. The CDR3, as DNA: TGTGCCAGCAGTTCCGGGACACTCAGCTCCTACGAGCAGTACTTC. It encodes CASSSGTLSSYEQYF.

The chain joins TRBV5-4 to TRBJ2-1; 10 nucleotides align to TRBD2. The CDR3 runs to 15 residues. V shed 5 bases and J 12 bases; nucleotides not matched to a gene: 14. Germline CDR1 is SGHNT and CDR2 is YYREEE (reference sequence). In nucleotides, the CDR3 is TGTGCCAGCAGTCTAGGACTAGCGGAACGACAGCCGCAGTTCTTC. This sequence encodes CASSLGLAERQPQFF.